Following are 27 T cell receptor beta chains from one sample sequenced in a study of T cells in Graves' hyperthyroidism and ophthalmopathy. RNA transcripts served as the template for amplifying TCR beta CDR3 regions. Using the HTBI primer set, a first-round RT-PCR was run on the TCR CDR3. MiXCR was run by TCRdb on the multiplex PCR reads, yielding one entry per CDR3 protein. The repertoire holds over 400,000 distinct CDR3 sequences, with under 25% as singletons. Sequenced material: blood. These receptors were taken from an older woman with Graves' ophthalmopathy.

This sequence joins TRBV29-1 and TRBJ1-2; the D is unclear. The germline CDR1 and CDR2 sequences are SQVTM and ANQGSEA. The CDR3 totals 16 residues. Trimming pared 1 base from V and 2 bases from J, leaving 17 bases between. CDR3 DNA sequence: TGCAGCGTTGAAGGGGAGTGGCGGGGAAAAAACTATGGCTACACCTTC. Protein: CSVEGEWRGKNYGYTF.

V is TRBV28 and J is TRBJ2-5; D is unresolved. CDR1 and CDR2 (germline): MDHEN, SYDVKM. The CDR3 has 15 residues. Trimming left V 6 bases short and J 7 bases short, with 21 bases between. The DNA of the CDR3 is TGTGCCAGCAGCCCAGCCCAGATAGTTTTCGGGACCCAGTACTTC. Protein sequence: CASSPAQIVFGTQYF.

This clonotype was counted a few times. This chain uses TRBV15 with TRBJ2-7; 11 bases fit TRBD2. The CDR3 has 16 residues. Losses at the gene ends were 5 bases for V and 2 bases for J; bases not matched to a gene: 8. Germline V lookup: CDR1 LNHNV, CDR2 YYDKDF (reference sequence). The CDR3 nucleotides are TGTGCCACCAGCCGCAGGACTAGCGGGCTTACCTACGAGCAGTACTTC. This encodes CATSRRTSGLTYEQYF.

In this sample, this clonotype turned up a few times. The chain links TRBV5-8 to TRBJ2-3, with D possibly matching TRBD1 (6 bases). The CDR3 covers 15 residues. Germline lookup yields CDR1 SGHTS and CDR2 YDEGEE. V lost 3 bases to trimming and J lost 8 bases, with 19 bases between them. The CDR3, as DNA: TGTGCCAGCAGCTCCCGACAGGCCTCCCAGGGTACGCAGTATTTT. This translates into CASSSRQASQGTQYF.

This chain joins TRBV20-1 and TRBJ1-5; D remains unclear. CDR3 size: 15 residues. Trimming stripped 0 bases from V and 0 bases from J, with 9 bases between. The V gene's germline CDR1 is DFQATT and CDR2 SNEGSKA (reference sequence). The CDR3 is CSARDSGFSNQPQHF. CDR3 DNA: TGCAGTGCTAGAGATTCAGGATTTAGCAATCAGCCCCAGCATTTT.

This clonotype was seen ten or more times. V is TRBV2 and J is TRBJ2-1; TRBD2 agrees at 15 bases. V lost 6 bases, J lost 8 bases, and 11 bases stayed unmatched. The CDR3 has 17 amino acids. The germline gives CDR1 SNHLY, CDR2 FYNNEI. In DNA form, the CDR3 reads TGTGCCAGCAGGGACATTAAAGGACTAGCGGGAGGGGATGAGCAGTTCTTC. This encodes CASRDIKGLAGGDEQFF. Supplemented by reference TRBV2 and TRBJ2-1, the full variable domain reads EPEVTQTPSHQVTQMGQEVILRCVPISNHLYFYWYRQILGQKVEFLVSFYNNEISEKSEIFDDQFSVERPDGSNFTLKIRSTKLEDSAMYFCASRDIKGLAGGDEQFFGPGTRLTVL.

The rearrangement joins TRBV7-9 to TRBJ2-1, with D possibly being TRBD2 (5 bases). V gave up 8 bases and J gave up 6 bases, with 14 bases separating them. The CDR3 spans 13 residues. The germline gives CDR1 SEHNR, CDR2 FQNEAQ (reference sequence). This CDR3 is CASHGLSGNEQFF. The CDR3 DNA reads as TGTGCCAGCCACGGACTGAGTGGCAATGAGCAGTTCTTC.

This clonotype was observed many times. This rearrangement joins TRBV28 to TRBJ1-2; 12 bases fit TRBD1. Germline CDR1 reads MDHEN; CDR2 reads SYDVKM. Trimming at V came to 6 bases and at J to 3 bases, leaving 11 bases not matched to a gene. The length of the CDR3 is 17 residues. CDR3 sequence (DNA): TGTGCCAGCAGCTATCCCCTCGGGACAGGGGGCGACTATGGCTACACCTTC. This translates into CASSYPLGTGGDYGYTF.

This clonotype was seen only a few times. The genes are TRBV9 and TRBJ1-1, with D possibly being TRBD1 (6 bases). Germline CDR1 and CDR2: SGDLS and YYNGEE. V gave up 3 bases and J gave up 0 bases, with 9 bases separating them. The CDR3 length is 14 residues. The CDR3 DNA reads TGTGCCAGCAGCGCGACAGGTTTGAACACTGAAGCTTTCTTT. Translation: CASSATGLNTEAFF.

The V gene is TRBV7-2, the J gene TRBJ2-7; D possibly corresponds to TRBD2 (5 bases). V lost 11 bases, J lost 4 bases, and 18 bases lay in between. The CDR3 covers 13 residues. The germline V gene encodes CDR1 SGHTA and CDR2 FQGNSA. The CDR3 DNA follows: TGTGCCGCATCCGGGGAGAGTATGTACGAGCAGTACTTC. Amino acids: CAASGESMYEQYF.

The chain uses TRBV4-3 and TRBJ2-5, with D possibly called TRBD1 or TRBD2 (6 bases each). The V end was cut by 2 bases, the J end by 7 bases, with 17 bases between. The germline V gene has CDR1 LGHNA and CDR2 YSLEER. CDR3 length: 15 residues. DNA for the CDR3: TGCGCCAGCAGCCAATCGGCGAGGGGGGTAGGGACCCAGTACTTC. Its protein product is CASSQSARGVGTQYF.

This clonotype was observed a handful of times. This chain joins TRBV6-1 and TRBJ2-1; 13 bases match TRBD2. The CDR3 spans 16 residues. Germline V gene data show CDR1 as MNHNS and CDR2 as SASEGT. The V gene end was trimmed by 6 bases and the J gene end by 7 bases; junction bases not matched to a gene: 9. CDR3: CASRVRGLAGNNEQFF. DNA for the CDR3: TGTGCCAGCAGGGTCCGGGGACTAGCGGGAAATAATGAGCAGTTCTTC.

This clonotype was picked up one time. The chain recombines TRBV30 with TRBJ1-2; D might be TRBD1 (6 bases). The CDR3 runs to 12 residues. The V gene's germline CDR1 is GTSNPN and CDR2 SVGIG (reference sequence). V was trimmed by 8 bases and J by 4 bases, leaving 14 bases between them. The CDR3 sequence: CAGKGGFYGYTF. The CDR3 region has the DNA TGTGCCGGGAAAGGGGGGTTCTATGGCTACACCTTC.

Many counts were recorded for this clonotype. This sequence joins TRBV11-1 and TRBJ2-7; 7 bases line up with TRBD2. V gave up 1 base and J gave up 7 bases; unmatched junction bases: 13. This CDR3 is 16 amino acids long. The germline gives CDR1 SGHAT, CDR2 FQDESV (reference sequence). CDR3 nucleotide sequence: TGTGCCAGCAGCTTAGGCGGGAGAGGCTCCTGGCGAGAGCAGTACTTC. Encoded protein: CASSLGGRGSWREQYF. Filled out from reference TRBV11-1 and TRBJ2-7, the complete variable domain reads EAEVAQSPRYKITEKSQAVAFWCDPISGHATLYWYRQILGQGPELLVQFQDESVVDDSQLPKDRFSAERLKGVDSTLKIQPAELGDSAMYLCASSLGGRGSWREQYFGPGTRLTVT.

At least ten counts were recorded for this clonotype. This chain uses TRBV7-2 with TRBJ2-1; 7 bases agree with TRBD1. Germline V gene sequence: CDR1 SGHTA, CDR2 FQGNSA. The CDR3 is 17 amino acids. Unmatched junction bases numbered 6, after V lost 1 base and J lost 0 bases. CDR3 bases: TGTGCCAGCAGCTTAGGGTCCGGGACAGTCTCCTACAATGAGCAGTTCTTC. This encodes CASSLGSGTVSYNEQFF.

This clonotype was counted at least ten times. V gene TRBV6-5 combines with J gene TRBJ1-1; no clear D. CDR1 and CDR2 (germline): MNHEY, SVGAGI. V lost 0 bases and J lost 2, with 10 bases in between. The CDR3 length is 15 residues. CDR3 bases: TGTGCCAGCAGTTACTCAGGTCAGCTTAACACTGAAGCTTTCTTT. Its protein is CASSYSGQLNTEAFF.

This sequence joins TRBV5-1 and TRBJ1-2; D might be TRBD1 (6 bases). The germline V gene has CDR1 SGHRS and CDR2 YFSETQ. The V end was cut by 1 base, the J end by 7 bases, with 14 bases between. There are 14 residues in the CDR3. The CDR3 nucleotides read TGCGCCAGCAGCTTGAGTACAGGGCACTCTGGCTACACCTTC. Translated, it gives CASSLSTGHSGYTF.

J is TRBJ2-2 and V is TRBV11-2, with TRBD2 identical over 9 bases. With V trimmed by 6 bases and J by 0 bases, 8 bases remained unmatched. The CDR3 runs 17 residues. Germline V lookup: CDR1 SGHAT, CDR2 FQNNGV. The CDR3 protein is CASSLRTSGSNTGELFF. The CDR3 DNA follows: TGTGCCAGCAGTCTTCGAACTAGCGGGTCGAACACCGGGGAGCTGTTTTTT.

J is TRBJ2-5 and V is TRBV4-2, with a possible D match to TRBD1 (7 bases). Germline-derived CDR1 and CDR2 are LGHNA and YNFKEQ. Trimming shortened V by 1 base and J by 5 bases, and 29 bases separated the two germline ends. The CDR3 contains 20 residues. The CDR3 bases are TGTGCCAGCAGCCAAGCTGTCGTAGGGCTAGCGATAACCAGGGGGGAGACCCAGTACTTC. This translates into CASSQAVVGLAITRGETQYF.

In this sample, this clonotype turned up a few times. The rearrangement uses TRBV28 and TRBJ2-5; TRBD1 or TRBD2 may be the D gene (6 bases each). V lost 6 bases and J 7 bases, leaving 24 bases between the germline ends. Germline values: CDR1 MDHEN, CDR2 SYDVKM. This CDR3 region has 16 residues. CDR3 nucleotides: TGTGCCAGCAGGGGGGGCGGCTGGGGGCCTTTAGGGACCCAGTACTTC. It specifies CASRGGGWGPLGTQYF.

In this sample, this clonotype turned up many times. This rearrangement joins TRBV28 to TRBJ2-7; 10 nucleotides line up with TRBD1. The CDR3 length is 15 residues. Germline V CDR1 and CDR2: MDHEN, SYDVKM. V was clipped by 3 bases and J by 2 bases; unmatched bases: 4. CDR3 nucleotide sequence: TGTGCCAGCAGTTTGAATGGACAGGGGGCCTACGAGCAGTACTTC. Amino acid sequence: CASSLNGQGAYEQYF.

As for this clonotype: The junction shows a germline mismatch at one end, possibly a read error. The rearrangement links TRBV5-1 to TRBJ1-2; 9 nucleotides align to TRBD1. CDR3 length: 14 residues. Per germline, CDR1 SGHRS and CDR2 YFSETQ. CDR3 sequence (DNA): TGTGCCAGCAGCCGCCGGGACAGGGTCTATGGCTACACCTTC. The encoded protein is CASSRRDRVYGYTF.

There are many counts of this clonotype. CDR3 in DNA: TGTGCCAGCAGTCCGAACCCCGAGACTGAAGCTTTCTTT. Translated, it gives CASSPNPETEAFF. V is TRBV28 and J is TRBJ1-1, with D uncertain. Germline V gene lookup returns CDR1 MDHEN and CDR2 SYDVKM. Trimming stripped 5 bases from V and 5 bases from J, with 12 bases between. The CDR3 length is 13 residues.

The chain joins TRBV4-3 to TRBJ1-1, with D hard to call. This CDR3 has 14 residues. Germline-derived CDR1 and CDR2 are LGHNA and YSLEER. Trimming took 1 base from V and 5 from J, leaving 11 bases between them. The CDR3 here is CASSQVVRETEAFF. The CDR3 DNA reads TGCGCCAGCAGCCAAGTGGTGAGGGAAACTGAAGCTTTCTTT.

This clonotype was picked up many times. This rearrangement joins TRBV2 to TRBJ2-2; no firm D call. The germline V gene encodes CDR1 SNHLY and CDR2 FYNNEI. The CDR3 runs 16 residues. The germline V and J ends were trimmed by 6 bases and 1 base, with 15 bases remaining between them. The CDR3 DNA sequence: TGTGCCAGCAGCGCGAATGGGCTGATGAACACCGGGGAGCTGTTTTTT. Translated, it gives CASSANGLMNTGELFF.

This clonotype was detected ten times or more. The V call is TRBV3-1, the J call TRBJ1-1; a possible D gene is TRBD1 (5 bases). Trimming pared 1 base from V and 2 bases from J, leaving 8 bases between. Germline values: CDR1 LGHDT, CDR2 YNNKEL (reference sequence). This CDR3 spans 14 amino acids. CDR3 in amino acids: CASSQGRGNTEAFF. In DNA, the CDR3 is TGTGCCAGCAGCCAAGGGAGGGGCAACACTGAAGCTTTCTTT. The full variable domain, in which reference TRBV3-1 and TRBJ1-1 provide the parts outside the CDR3, is DTAVSQTPKYLVTQMGNDKSIKCEQNLGHDTMYWYKQDSKKFLKIMFSYNNKELIINETVPNRFSPKSPDKAHLNLHINSLELGDSAVYFCASSQGRGNTEAFFGQGTRLTVV.

The chain uses TRBV3-1 and TRBJ2-3; D gene unclear. Trimming left V 1 base short and J 8 bases short, with 7 bases between. CDR1 LGHDT and CDR2 YNNKEL come from the germline V gene (reference sequence). This CDR3 spans 12 amino acids. The CDR3, as DNA: TGTGCCAGCAGCCAAGTAGTTGGTACGCAGTATTTT. Amino acids: CASSQVVGTQYF.